This entry lists 27 T cell receptor beta chains sequenced from one sample in a study of T cell responses to AZD1222 COVID-19 vaccine. The protocol was immunoSEQ multiplex PCR, while the TCRdb copy is restricted to in-frame clones and leaves out a portion. Of under 140,000 clones in the sample, approximately 90% were seen once. The sample here was peripheral blood, taken 28 days after the second AZD1222 dose. The receptors come from an adult who received the AZD1222 COVID-19 vaccine.

The rearrangement links TRBV6-5 to TRBJ1-2; TRBD1 aligns across 7 bases. Germline values: CDR1 MNHEY, CDR2 SVGAGI. CDR3 length: 14 amino acids. J was trimmed by 4 bases and V by 2 bases; bases with no gene match: 4. The CDR3 region has the DNA TGTGCCAGCAGTTACCGGGACAGACTCTATGGCTACACCTTC. This encodes CASSYRDRLYGYTF.

The V call is TRBV11-1, the J call TRBJ2-2, with 9 bases identical to TRBD1. Trimming took 7 bases from V and 8 from J; bases not matched to a gene: 8. The germline gives CDR1 SGHAT, CDR2 FQDESV (reference sequence). The CDR3 is 14 amino acids. The CDR3 DNA follows: TGTGCCAGCAACATGGACAGGGGAGAGGGGGAGCTGTTTTTT. It specifies CASNMDRGEGELFF.

This rearrangement joins TRBV29-1 to TRBJ2-5; 13 nucleotides agree with TRBD2. This CDR3 is 14 amino acids long. The germline V gene encodes CDR1 SQVTM and CDR2 ANQGSEA. Losses at the gene ends were 7 bases for V and 5 bases for J; bases not matched to a gene: 7. The DNA of the CDR3 is TGCAGCGCCTCGACTAGCGGGGGGTGGGAGACCCAGTACTTC. Encoded protein: CSASTSGGWETQYF.

The genes are TRBV29-1 and TRBJ2-5, with D perhaps TRBD2 (6 bases). From germline, CDR1 is SQVTM and CDR2 ANQGSEA. This CDR3 spans 17 amino acids. The V end was cut by 3 bases, the J end by 4 bases, with 24 bases between. DNA of the CDR3: TGCAGCGTTGACGGAGGGACCGCGGGCGATGGGGGAGAGACCCAGTACTTC. Translation gives CSVDGGTAGDGGETQYF.

This clone was observed a single time. CDR3 in amino acids: CASSLIGQGVEAFF. The CDR3 nucleotides are TGTGCCAGCAGCCTAATAGGACAGGGGGTCGAAGCTTTCTTT. The chain uses TRBV6-5 and TRBJ1-1, with TRBD1 matching 10 bases. The V segment lost 6 bases and the J segment 8 bases; nucleotides outside the gene matches: 9. The CDR3 consists of 14 residues. The germline gives CDR1 MNHEY, CDR2 SVGAGI.

The V call is TRBV27, the J call TRBJ2-2; TRBD1 might be the D (6 bases). In germline, CDR1 is MNHEY, CDR2 SMNVEV (reference sequence). The length of the CDR3 is 17 residues. Deletions cut 8 bases from V and 2 bases from J, with 21 bases between. The CDR3 spells CASGSLGWGRNTGELFF. The CDR3 DNA reads TGTGCCAGCGGATCTTTGGGTTGGGGGCGCAACACCGGGGAGCTGTTTTTT.

The chain links TRBV6-4 to TRBJ2-2; either TRBD1 or TRBD2 may fit D (5 bases each). The germline V gene has CDR1 MRHNA and CDR2 SNTAGT. V dropped 5 bases and J dropped 5 bases, with 21 bases sitting between them. This CDR3 is built from 17 residues. The CDR3 region is CASSPDPGQIFTGELFF. The CDR3 region has the DNA TGTGCCAGCAGTCCGGACCCGGGGCAGATTTTTACCGGGGAGCTGTTTTTT.

This clone was picked up one time. V is TRBV18 and J is TRBJ1-1; TRBD1 matches 11 bases. Germline CDR1 reads KGHSH; CDR2 reads LQKENI. CDR3 length equals 16 residues. Losses at the gene ends were 1 base for V and 5 bases for J; bases not matched to a gene: 6. The DNA of the CDR3 is TGTGCCAGCTCACCACAGGCGGGACAGGGGGGAACTGAAGCTTTCTTT. Its protein product is CASSPQAGQGGTEAFF.

This clone has only a few counts. The J gene is TRBJ1-5, the V gene TRBV10-3; 9 bases fit TRBD1. This CDR3 contains 15 residues. Germline CDR1 and CDR2: ENHRY and SYGVKD. V lost 6 bases, J lost 4 bases, and 7 bases stayed unmatched. The CDR3 is CAISGGQGENQPQHF. In nucleotides, the CDR3 is TGTGCCATCAGCGGGGGACAGGGTGAGAATCAGCCCCAGCATTTT.

The chain employs TRBV5-1 and TRBJ1-2; no firm D call. Trimming stripped 0 bases from V and 3 bases from J, with 6 bases between. This CDR3 region has 13 residues. The germline CDR1 and CDR2 sequences are SGHRS and YFSETQ. In DNA, the CDR3 is TGCGCCAGCAGCTTGGTCGTGGACTATGGCTACACCTTC. The encoded protein is CASSLVVDYGYTF.

The V gene is TRBV5-1, the J gene TRBJ1-3, with 8 positions matching TRBD1. V shed 3 bases and J 1 base; nucleotides not matched to a gene: 6. This CDR3 is built from 16 residues. Germline assignment: CDR1 SGHRS and CDR2 YFSETQ. DNA for the CDR3: TGCGCCAGCAGCTCTCAGGGGGCCGGGTCTGGAAACACCATATATTTT. Translation: CASSSQGAGSGNTIYF.

The chain recombines TRBV5-1 with TRBJ1-6, with 7 bases identical to TRBD1. The V and J ends lost 4 bases and 7 bases, in that order; junction bases with no gene match: 5. CDR3 length equals 14 residues. Germline lookup yields CDR1 SGHRS and CDR2 YFSETQ. Here the CDR3 reads CASSQVTGNSPLHF. The CDR3 DNA reads as TGCGCCAGCAGCCAGGTGACAGGGAATTCACCCCTCCACTTT.

The chain links TRBV4-1 to TRBJ1-2; D remains ambiguous. CDR1 and CDR2 from the germline V gene are MGHRA and YSYEKL. V was cut by 0 bases and J by 0 bases, with 5 bases left in between. The CDR3 consists of 14 residues. This chain's CDR3 is CASSQDRTNYGYTF. The CDR3 DNA is TGCGCCAGCAGCCAAGATCGTACTAACTATGGCTACACCTTC.

The chain recombines TRBV3-1 (or the pseudogene TRBV3-2) with TRBJ2-7; possibly TRBD2 for D (5 bases). CDR3 length: 14 amino acids. Germline CDR1 LGHDT, CDR2 YNNKEL (reference sequence). With 4 bases removed from V and 7 bases from J, the gap between germline ends came to 17 bases. This CDR3 is CASSLLDSPGEQYF. The CDR3 DNA is TGTGCCAGCAGCCTTTTGGACTCGCCTGGGGAGCAGTACTTC.

This chain uses TRBV29-1 with TRBJ1-3; D gene uncertain. Germline values: CDR1 SQVTM, CDR2 ANQGSEA. The V end lost 4 bases, the J end lost 3 bases, and 10 bases lay between the germline ends. The CDR3 has 13 amino acids. The CDR3, as DNA: TGCAGCGTTGGTGAGGGCGGTGGAAACACCATATATTTT. Translating gives CSVGEGGGNTIYF.

The rearrangement links TRBV3-1 (or the pseudogene TRBV3-2) to TRBJ2-3; 8 bases fit TRBD2. Trimming cost V 0 bases and J 6 bases; bases outside gene matches: 8. The CDR3 runs 16 residues. CDR1 LGHDT and CDR2 YNNKEL come from the germline V gene (reference sequence). Written as DNA, the CDR3 is TGTGCCAGCAGCCAAGATCTGTCGGGGGGGCGCGATACGCAGTATTTT. It is translated as CASSQDLSGGRDTQYF.

The rearrangement joins TRBV10-3 to TRBJ2-5; 8 positions match TRBD1. V gave up 11 bases and J gave up 0 bases; unmatched junction bases: 5. Germline V gives CDR1 ENHRY, CDR2 SYGVKD. CDR3 length: 13 amino acids. DNA for the CDR3: TGTGCCGTCTCGGGACAGGACCAAGAGACCCAGTACTTC. Translation gives CAVSGQDQETQYF.

This chain uses TRBV3-1 (or the pseudogene TRBV3-2) with TRBJ2-7; the match to TRBD1 covers 7 bases. The CDR3 consists of 15 residues. Germline V gives CDR1 LGHDT, CDR2 YNNKEL (reference sequence). After removal of 6 bases from V and 2 bases from J, the junction contained 10 bases not matched to a gene. This CDR3 is CASRKEETGTYEQYF. The CDR3, as DNA: TGTGCCAGCAGAAAAGAGGAGACAGGGACCTACGAGCAGTACTTC.

The rearrangement uses TRBV4-1 and TRBJ2-1; 10 nucleotides align to TRBD1. CDR1 is MGHRA, CDR2 YSYEKL, per germline. The CDR3 has 16 amino acids. The trim removed 3 bases at V and 9 bases at J, leaving 11 bases unmatched. The CDR3 protein is CASSQVHDRGQSEQFF. The CDR3 DNA reads TGCGCCAGCAGCCAGGTACACGACAGGGGGCAGAGTGAGCAGTTCTTC.

This rearrangement joins TRBV5-4 to TRBJ2-3; D is uncertain. Germline V lookup: CDR1 SGHNT, CDR2 YYREEE (reference sequence). The CDR3 is 13 residues long. The V end lost 0 bases, the J end lost 3 bases, and 5 bases lay between the germline ends. CDR3 region: CASSLGRTDTQYF. The DNA for the CDR3 is TGTGCCAGCAGCTTGGGAAGGACAGATACGCAGTATTTT.

The genes are TRBV10-3 and TRBJ2-5; D is uncertain. The ends were cut back, 3 bases at V and 0 bases at J, with 8 bases in the middle. The CDR3 loop spans 14 amino acids. The germline V gene has CDR1 ENHRY and CDR2 SYGVKD. CDR3 DNA sequence: TGTGCCATCAGTGAATCTTTAGACCAAGAGACCCAGTACTTC. Translated, it gives CAISESLDQETQYF.

The V call is TRBV5-1, the J call TRBJ1-2; TRBD1 agrees at 7 bases. The ends lost 4 bases at V and 4 bases at J; junction bases unmatched: 7. The CDR3 runs 14 residues. Germline-derived CDR1 and CDR2 are SGHRS and YFSETQ. DNA of the CDR3: TGCGCCAGCAGCCCCGGGACAGCCCTCTATGGCTACACCTTC. Translation: CASSPGTALYGYTF.

This rearrangement joins TRBV7-9 to TRBJ2-7; TRBD2 is a possible D gene (6 bases). V was pared by 2 bases and J by 5 bases, with 7 bases between. The CDR3 contains 12 residues. Germline CDR1 is SEHNR and CDR2 is FQNEAQ (reference sequence). The chain's CDR3 is CASSLSGDEQYF. CDR3 in DNA: TGTGCCAGCAGCTTATCGGGGGACGAGCAGTACTTC. The whole variable domain, filled in from reference TRBV7-9 and TRBJ2-7, reads DTGVSQNPRHKITKRGQNVTFRCDPISEHNRLYWYRQTLGQGPEFLTYFQNEAQLEKSRLLSDRFSAERPKGSFSTLEIQRTEQGDSAMYLCASSLSGDEQYFGPGTRLTVT.

This clone was detected once. This chain connects TRBV9 to TRBJ1-3; D uncertain. V was clipped by 0 bases and J by 9 bases, with 10 bases between them. From germline, CDR1 is SGDLS and CDR2 YYNGEE. The CDR3 loop spans 13 amino acids. In DNA, the CDR3 is TGTGCCAGCAGCGTAGCCCGAGGGAGCACCATATATTTT. Its translation: CASSVARGSTIYF.

V and J are TRBV14 and TRBJ1-5; D is perhaps TRBD1 (5 bases). The V gene's germline CDR1 is SGHDN and CDR2 FVKESK. V was trimmed by 1 base and J by 0 bases, leaving 7 bases between them. This CDR3 has 15 residues. CDR3 in amino acids: CASSQAGTSNQPQHF. In nucleotides, the CDR3 is TGTGCCAGCAGCCAAGCTGGGACTAGCAATCAGCCCCAGCATTTT.

V gene TRBV5-5 combines with J gene TRBJ2-1; D may be TRBD1 (6 bases). CDR3 length: 14 residues. The germline V gene has CDR1 SGHKS and CDR2 YYEKEE (reference sequence). The germline V and J ends were trimmed by 0 bases and 14 bases, with 18 bases remaining between them. The CDR3 sequence is CASSLGGPGSRKFF. CDR3 bases: TGTGCCAGCAGCTTGGGGGGGCCGGGCAGCCGAAAGTTCTTC.

The chain links TRBV5-4 to TRBJ1-6; no clear D. This CDR3 has 17 residues. Germline lookup yields CDR1 SGHNT and CDR2 YYREEE (reference sequence). With 4 bases removed from V and 7 bases from J, the gap between germline ends came to 21 bases. The CDR3 DNA follows: TGTGCCAGCAGCCTTCCGACCGGTTTTTCGAACAATTCACCCCTCCACTTT. It translates to CASSLPTGFSNNSPLHF.